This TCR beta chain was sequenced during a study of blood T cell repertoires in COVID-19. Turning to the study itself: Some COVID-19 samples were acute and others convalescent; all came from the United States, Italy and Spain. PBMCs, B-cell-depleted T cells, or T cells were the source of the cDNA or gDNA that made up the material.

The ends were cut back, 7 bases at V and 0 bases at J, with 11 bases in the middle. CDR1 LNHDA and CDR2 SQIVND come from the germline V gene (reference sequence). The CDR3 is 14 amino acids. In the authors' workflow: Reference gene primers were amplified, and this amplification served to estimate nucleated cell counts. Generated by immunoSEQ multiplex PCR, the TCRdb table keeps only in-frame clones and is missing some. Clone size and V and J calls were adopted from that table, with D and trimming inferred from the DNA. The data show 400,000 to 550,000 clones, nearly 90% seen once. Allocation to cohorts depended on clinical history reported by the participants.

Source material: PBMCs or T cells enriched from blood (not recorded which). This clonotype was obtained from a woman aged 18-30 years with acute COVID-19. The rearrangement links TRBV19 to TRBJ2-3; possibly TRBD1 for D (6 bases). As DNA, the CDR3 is TGTGCCAGTAAAGGACAGTTAAGCACAGATACGCAGTATTTT. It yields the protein CASKGQLSTDTQYF.